The rows below give T cell receptor beta chains drawn from one sample of a study of immune cell composition in non-small cell lung cancer. Generated by immunoSEQ multiplex PCR, the TCRdb table keeps only in-frame clones and is missing some. Among several thousand clones, approximately 72% were seen once, and the ten largest hold roughly 11%. Sequencing used non-adjacent lung tissue. The receptors originated from a human donor with non-small cell lung cancer. Each CDR3 is given with its conserved first and last residue. D genes are given only for firm matches. Clone size is shown for a subset of rows, as once, few, many or a class of expanded clone.

clone size,D gene,V gene,J gene,CDR3 protein,CDR3 DNA
.,.,TRBV6-4,TRBJ1-2,CASSDTPGSNYGYTF,TGTGCCAGCAGTGACACCCCGGGGTCTAACTATGGCTACACCTTC
.,.,TRBV7-3,TRBJ1-2,CASSSSPGYGYTF,TGTGCCAGCAGCTCCTCCCCGGGCTATGGCTACACCTTC
.,.,TRBV5-1,TRBJ1-1,CASSFGHSDTEAFF,TGCGCCAGCAGCTTCGGTCATTCGGACACTGAAGCTTTCTTT
once,.,TRBV5-4,TRBJ1-3,CASSLGFSSSGNTIYF,TGTGCCAGCAGCTTGGGTTTCTCTTCGTCTGGAAACACCATATATTTT
.,.,TRBV18,TRBJ1-3,CASSPGVGNTIYF,TGTGCCAGCTCACCCGGGGTCGGAAACACCATATATTTT
.,TRBD1,TRBV19,TRBJ1-5,CASTDRGFVGQPQHF,TGTGCCAGCACCGACAGGGGATTCGTCGGGCAGCCCCAGCATTTT
.,TRBD1,TRBV7-8,TRBJ2-3,CASSPPTGAPRGDTQYF,TGTGCCAGCAGCCCGCCGACAGGGGCCCCTCGGGGAGATACGCAGTATTTT
.,.,TRBV2,TRBJ1-2,CASSEGRGSLGYTF,TGTGCCAGCAGTGAAGGTCGGGGTTCCTTAGGCTACACCTTC
few,TRBD2,TRBV4-2,TRBJ2-7,CASSSAGGAGVSHEQYF,TGTGCCAGCAGCTCCGCGGGGGGGGCAGGGGTATCTCACGAGCAGTACTTC
.,.,TRBV7-9,TRBJ1-6,CASSSISGESPLHF,TGTGCCAGCAGCTCGATCTCGGGGGAATCACCCCTCCACTTT
.,.,TRBV5-6,TRBJ2-7,CASSSAEVGFYEQYF,TGTGCCAGCAGCTCAGCTGAGGTAGGATTCTACGAGCAGTACTTC
medium-sized,TRBD1,TRBV5-6,TRBJ1-2,CASSWTGTGNGYTF,TGTGCCAGCAGCTGGACCGGGACAGGGAATGGCTACACCTTC
.,TRBD1,TRBV19,TRBJ1-3,CASSIGDRDFSGNTIYF,TGTGCCAGTAGTATCGGGGACAGGGACTTCTCTGGAAACACCATATATTTT
.,.,TRBV10-3,TRBJ1-5,CAIGGAGSGNQPQHF,TGTGCCATAGGAGGGGCGGGATCGGGGAATCAGCCCCAGCATTTT
.,TRBD1,TRBV9,TRBJ1-5,CASSLGTGEQPQHF,TGTGCCAGCAGCCTTGGGACAGGGGAGCAGCCCCAGCATTTT